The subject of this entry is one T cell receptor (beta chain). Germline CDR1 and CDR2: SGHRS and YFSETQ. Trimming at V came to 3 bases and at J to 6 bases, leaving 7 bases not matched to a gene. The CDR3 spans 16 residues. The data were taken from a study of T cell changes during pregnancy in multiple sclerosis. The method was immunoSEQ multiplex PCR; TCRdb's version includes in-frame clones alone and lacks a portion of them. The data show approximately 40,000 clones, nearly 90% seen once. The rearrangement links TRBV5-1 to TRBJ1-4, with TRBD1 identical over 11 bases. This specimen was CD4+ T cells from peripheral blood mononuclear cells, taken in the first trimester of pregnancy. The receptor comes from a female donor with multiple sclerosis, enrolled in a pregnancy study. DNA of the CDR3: TGCGCCAGCAGCTCAGATGGACAGGGGGCTTATGAAAAACTGTTTTTT. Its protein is CASSSDGQGAYEKLFF.